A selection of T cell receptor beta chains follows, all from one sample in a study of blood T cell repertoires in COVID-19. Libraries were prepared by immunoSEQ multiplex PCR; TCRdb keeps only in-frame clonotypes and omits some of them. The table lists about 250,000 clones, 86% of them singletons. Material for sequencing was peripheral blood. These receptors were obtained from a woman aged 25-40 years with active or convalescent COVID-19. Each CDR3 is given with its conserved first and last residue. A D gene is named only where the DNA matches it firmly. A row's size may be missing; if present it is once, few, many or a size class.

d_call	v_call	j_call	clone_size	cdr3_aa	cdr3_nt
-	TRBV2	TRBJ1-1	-	CVSSEVGQKRMNTEAFF	TGTGTCAGCAGTGAAGTGGGGCAGAAAAGGATGAACACTGAAGCTTTCTTT
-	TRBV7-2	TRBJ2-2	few	CASSPLNTGELFF	TGTGCCAGCAGCCCCCTGAACACCGGGGAGCTGTTTTTT
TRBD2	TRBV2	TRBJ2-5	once	CASSLAGGSARGTQYF	TGTGCCAGCAGTCTAGCGGGGGGCTCTGCCAGGGGGACCCAGTACTTC
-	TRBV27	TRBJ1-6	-	CASSLWQANSPLHF	TGTGCCAGCAGTTTGTGGCAGGCTAATTCACCCCTCCACTTT
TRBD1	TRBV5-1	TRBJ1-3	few	CASSDRVGNTIYF	TGCGCCAGCAGTGACAGGGTCGGAAACACCATATATTTT
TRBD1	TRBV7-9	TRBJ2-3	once	CASSPAGQGTDTQYF	TGTGCCAGCAGCCCGGCGGGACAGGGCACAGATACGCAGTATTTT
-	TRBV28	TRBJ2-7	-	CASSLGGAREQYF	TGTGCCAGCAGTTTAGGGGGGGCCCGCGAGCAGTACTTC
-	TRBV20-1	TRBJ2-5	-	CSAQNQETQYF	TGCAGTGCCCAGAACCAAGAGACCCAGTACTTC
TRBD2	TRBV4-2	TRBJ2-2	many	CASSQIAGGPGELFF	TGTGCCAGCAGCCAAATAGCGGGGGGGCCCGGGGAGCTGTTTTTT
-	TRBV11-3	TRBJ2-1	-	CASSPLAVYNEQFF	TGTGCCAGCAGCCCCCTGGCGGTCTACAATGAGCAGTTCTTC
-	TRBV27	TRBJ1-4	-	CASSPWGGEEKLFF	TGTGCCAGCAGCCCCTGGGGGGGAGAAGAAAAACTGTTTTTT
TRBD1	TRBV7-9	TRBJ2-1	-	CASQEGANEQFF	TGTGCCTCCCAAGAGGGGGCCAATGAGCAGTTCTTC
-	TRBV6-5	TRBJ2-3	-	CASRPGFPDTQYF	TGTGCCAGCAGACCAGGGTTCCCGGATACGCAGTATTTT
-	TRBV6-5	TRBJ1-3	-	CASRTASGNTIYF	TGTGCCAGCAGGACAGCTTCTGGAAACACCATATATTTT
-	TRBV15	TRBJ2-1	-	CATSRDGGGGSYNEQFF	TGTGCCACCAGCAGAGATGGGGGCGGGGGTTCCTACAATGAGCAGTTCTTC
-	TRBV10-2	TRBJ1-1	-	CASNPQDDPEAFF	TGCGCCAGTAACCCACAGGACGATCCTGAAGCTTTCTTT
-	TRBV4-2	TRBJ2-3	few	CASSQDLGGGPDTQYF	TGTGCCAGCAGCCAAGATTTGGGGGGGGGCCCAGATACGCAGTATTTT
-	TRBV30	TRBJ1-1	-	CAWSTRTAVGAFF	TGTGCCTGGAGTACTCGGACAGCCGTCGGGGCTTTCTTT
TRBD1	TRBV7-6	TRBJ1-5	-	CASSLQGAPNQPQHF	TGTGCCAGCAGCTTACAGGGGGCCCCCAATCAGCCCCAGCATTTT
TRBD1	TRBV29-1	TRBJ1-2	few	CSVGQTGDYGYTF	TGCAGCGTAGGCCAGACAGGGGATTATGGCTACACCTTC
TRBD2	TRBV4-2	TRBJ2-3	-	CASSHRRGGQEDTQYF	TGTGCCAGCAGCCACCGCCGGGGGGGGCAGGAAGATACGCAGTATTTT
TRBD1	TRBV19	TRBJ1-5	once	CAIAGTGNQPQHF	TGTGCCATCGCCGGGACAGGGAATCAGCCCCAGCATTTT
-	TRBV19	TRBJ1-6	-	CASSPGYNSPLHF	TGTGCCAGTAGCCCAGGGTATAATTCACCCCTCCACTTT
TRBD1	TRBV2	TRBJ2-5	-	CASSRDRGKTQYF	TGTGCCAGCAGTCGGGACAGGGGAAAGACCCAGTACTTC
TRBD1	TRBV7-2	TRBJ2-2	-	CASSPGDRGRDGELFF	TGTGCCAGCAGCCCCGGGGACAGGGGCCGGGACGGGGAGCTGTTTTTT
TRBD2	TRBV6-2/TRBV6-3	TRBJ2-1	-	CASSSPGLAGGPNEQFF	TGTGCCAGCAGTTCCCCTGGACTAGCGGGGGGGCCTAATGAGCAGTTCTTC
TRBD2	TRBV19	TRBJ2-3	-	CASSTSGGPQTQYF	TGTGCCAGTAGTACTAGCGGGGGACCCCAGACGCAGTATTTT
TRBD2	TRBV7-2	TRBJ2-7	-	CASSPRGSGGRGEQYF	TGTGCCAGCAGCCCCCGGGGTAGCGGGGGCAGGGGGGAGCAGTACTTC
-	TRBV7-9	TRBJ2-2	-	CASSQGGTNTGELFF	TGTGCCAGCAGCCAAGGCGGCACAAACACCGGGGAGCTGTTTTTT
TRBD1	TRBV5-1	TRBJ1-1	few	CASSPPGQGNTEAFF	TGCGCCAGCAGCCCCCCGGGACAGGGGAACACTGAAGCTTTCTTT
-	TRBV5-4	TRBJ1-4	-	CASSFLDRPQEKLFF	TGTGCCAGCAGCTTTTTAGACAGGCCTCAAGAAAAACTGTTTTTT
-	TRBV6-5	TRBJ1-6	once	CASSYSRGTVSPLHF	TGTGCCAGCAGTTACTCTAGGGGAACTGTTTCACCCCTCCACTTT
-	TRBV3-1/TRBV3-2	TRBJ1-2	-	CASSQDWGGGYTF	TGTGCCAGCAGCCAAGATTGGGGAGGGGGCTACACCTTC
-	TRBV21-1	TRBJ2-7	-	CASSTRSRLRSYEQYF	TGTGCCAGCAGCACGCGCTCTAGGCTAAGGTCCTACGAGCAGTACTTC
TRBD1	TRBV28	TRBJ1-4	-	CASRNRGGEKLFF	TGTGCCAGCAGGAACAGGGGAGGTGAAAAACTGTTTTTT
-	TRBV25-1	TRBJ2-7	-	CASSSRDTEQYF	TGTGCCAGCAGTAGCCGGGATACCGAGCAGTACTTC
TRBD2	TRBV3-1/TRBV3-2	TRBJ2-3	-	CASSQWTSGDTQYF	TGTGCCAGCAGCCAATGGACTAGCGGGGATACGCAGTATTTT
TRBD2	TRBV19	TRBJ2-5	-	CASSIRSGGRHQETQYF	TGTGCCAGTAGTATCCGTAGCGGGGGGCGACACCAAGAGACCCAGTACTTC
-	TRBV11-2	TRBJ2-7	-	CASSLGTGVYEQYF	TGTGCCAGCAGCTTAGGGACGGGAGTCTACGAGCAGTACTTC
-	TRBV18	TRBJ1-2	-	CASSPTEQYGYTF	TGTGCCAGCTCGCCGACTGAGCAATATGGCTACACCTTC
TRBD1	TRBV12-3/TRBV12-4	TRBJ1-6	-	CASRGQGHSPLHF	TGTGCCAGCAGGGGACAGGGGCATTCACCCCTCCACTTT
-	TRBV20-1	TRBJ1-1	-	CSASARVGTEAFF	TGCAGTGCTAGTGCCCGGGTAGGCACTGAAGCTTTCTTT
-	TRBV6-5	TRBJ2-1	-	CASSSSGLAGRRVF	-
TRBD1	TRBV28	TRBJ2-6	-	CASRPRDRVFSGANVLTF	TGTGCCAGCAGACCCCGGGACAGGGTCTTTTCTGGGGCCAACGTCCTGACTTTC
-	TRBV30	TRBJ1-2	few	CAWILRHQGFSINYGYTF	TGTGCCTGGATACTACGACACCAGGGATTTTCGATTAACTATGGCTACACCTTC
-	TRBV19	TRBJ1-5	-	CATGRPQHF	TGTGCCACCGGTCGGCCCCAGCATTTT
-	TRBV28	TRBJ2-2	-	CASSLVRENTGELFF	TGTGCCAGCAGTTTGGTCCGGGAGAACACCGGGGAGCTGTTTTTT
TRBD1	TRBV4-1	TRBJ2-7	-	CASSQGTEYPYEQYF	TGCGCCAGCAGCCAGGGGACAGAGTATCCCTACGAGCAGTACTTC
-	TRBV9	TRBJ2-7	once	CASSVVDSTYEQYF	TGTGCCAGCAGCGTAGTGGACAGCACCTACGAGCAGTACTTC
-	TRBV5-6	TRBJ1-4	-	CASSLPETDSYEKLFF	TGTGCCAGCAGCTTGCCTGAGACGGACTCTTATGAAAAACTGTTTTTT
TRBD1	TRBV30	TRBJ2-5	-	CAWTLGQFQETQYF	TGTGCCTGGACCCTGGGACAGTTTCAAGAGACCCAGTACTTC
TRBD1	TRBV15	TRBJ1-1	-	CATSRDRQGDRMNTEAFF	TGTGCCACCAGCAGAGATCGACAGGGTGACCGAATGAACACTGAAGCTTTCTTT
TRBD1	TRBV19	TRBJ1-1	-	CASSSQGALAFF	TGTGCCAGTAGTTCACAGGGGGCGTTGGCTTTCTTT
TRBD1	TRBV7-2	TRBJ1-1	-	CASSLASDRGGTEAFF	TGTGCCAGCAGCTTAGCTTCGGACAGGGGTGGGACTGAAGCTTTCTTT
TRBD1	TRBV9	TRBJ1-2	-	CASSVAGTASSGYTF	TGTGCCAGCAGCGTCGCCGGGACAGCTTCATCAGGCTACACCTTC
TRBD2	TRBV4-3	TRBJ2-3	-	CASSQAGGSDTQYF	TGCGCCAGCAGCCAAGCGGGAGGATCAGATACGCAGTATTTT
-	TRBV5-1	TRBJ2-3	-	CASSAAKGWTSTDTQYF	TGCGCCAGCAGCGCGGCCAAAGGGTGGACTAGCACAGATACGCAGTATTTT
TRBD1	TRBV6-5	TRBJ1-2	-	CASRGQGAGNYGYTF	TGTGCCAGCAGAGGACAGGGGGCAGGTAACTATGGCTACACCTTC
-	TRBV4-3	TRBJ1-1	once	CASSLSVNTEAFF	TGCGCCAGCAGCCTCTCAGTGAACACTGAAGCTTTCTTT